These 6 T cell receptor beta chains originate from one sample sequenced in a study of memory CD4+ T cells and cytomegalovirus serostatus (dated by TCRdb to about 2019). Library preparation used the immunoSEQ multiplex PCR assay. TCRdb obtained this table from immuneACCESS and retained in-frame rearrangements with V and J assigned. These tables miss some clones; where compared with another copy, unresolved V genes account for less than half of the shortfall, and the remainder is unexplained. This sample holds roughly 49,000 clones; approximately 80% were observed only once. The ten top clones hold less than 0.6% of the sample. A FACSAria II was used to sort memory CD4+ T cells, defined as single viable CD3+CD4+CD8-CD45RO+ cells. The sample comprised memory CD4+ T cells from blood. The receptor set was obtained from an adult in good health and CMV-seronegative.

The V call is TRBV6-6, the J call TRBJ1-1; D not certain. Trimming stripped 0 bases from V and 6 bases from J, with 11 bases between. Looked up from germline, CDR1 is MNHNY and CDR2 is SVGAGI (reference sequence). The CDR3 contains 14 residues. The CDR3, as DNA: TGTGCCAGCAGTTACTCATCAAGAGGCTCTGAAGCTTTCTTT. It specifies CASSYSSRGSEAFF.

The chain uses TRBV7-6 and TRBJ2-1; D could derive from TRBD1 or TRBD2 (7 bases each). V lost 5 bases and J 7 bases, leaving 21 bases between the germline ends. The CDR3 runs 16 residues. Germline CDR1 is SGHVS and CDR2 is FNYEAQ. The CDR3 loop reads CASSPLTGTLANEQFF. CDR3 nucleotides: TGTGCCAGCAGCCCCCTGACAGGGACACTAGCGAATGAGCAGTTCTTC.

The chain joins TRBV7-9 to TRBJ1-5, with unresolved D. This CDR3 is built from 14 residues. The V end lost 2 bases, the J end lost 0 bases, and 5 bases lay between the germline ends. Germline-derived CDR1 and CDR2 are SEHNR and FQNEAQ (reference sequence). The CDR3 nucleotides read TGTGCCAGCAGCTTATCTTCTAGCAATCAGCCCCAGCATTTT. Translated: CASSLSSSNQPQHF.

The chain carries TRBV13 and TRBJ1-4, with 7 positions matching TRBD1. V dropped 5 bases and J dropped 7; count of bases not matched to a gene: 10. CDR1 is PRHDT, CDR2 FYEKMQ, per germline (reference sequence). The CDR3 has 15 amino acids. The CDR3 loop reads CASSRRQGWSEKLFF. The CDR3 DNA is TGTGCCAGCAGCCGGAGACAGGGATGGAGTGAAAAACTGTTTTTT.

The genes are TRBV7-9 and TRBJ1-2; 9 positions agree with TRBD1. The CDR3 extends over 15 amino acids. V trimming: 3 bases; J trimming: 3 bases; junction bases outside the gene matches: 5. Germline V gene sequence: CDR1 SEHNR, CDR2 FQNEAQ (reference sequence). CDR3 sequence (DNA): TGTGCCAGCAGCTTGCCGACAGGGGGGGACTATGGCTACACCTTC. It is translated as CASSLPTGGDYGYTF.

The genes are TRBV7-2 and TRBJ1-5; weak D call: TRBD1 (5 bases). This CDR3 is 14 amino acids long. V gave up 2 bases and J gave up 7 bases, with 12 bases separating them. The germline V gene has CDR1 SGHTA and CDR2 FQGNSA. CDR3 sequence: CASSLNRGVQPQHF. The DNA for the CDR3 is TGTGCCAGCAGCTTAAATAGGGGAGTGCAGCCCCAGCATTTT.